One and the same sample provided the 19 T cell receptor beta chains below, sequenced in a study of shared clonotypes between healthy human individuals (dated by TCRdb to the early 2020s). Library preparation employed the immunoSEQ multiplex PCR assay. TCRdb holds this immuneACCESS table with in-frame rearrangements only. Some clones are missing; in checked studies, unresolved V genes explain under half, and the rest has no known cause. A total of roughly 590,000 clones appear in this sample, 95% to 96% of them only once. The top ten clonotypes cover 0.1% to 0.11% of the sample. CD8 naive samples were obtained by positive selection for CCR7 among CD45RO-negative cells, yielding a CD45RA+CCR7+ population from which TemRA cells were excluded. Specimen: naive CD8+ T cells sorted from blood. The sample's cell subset or site, from its label and the paper: CD45RA+CCR7+. The receptors derive from a woman aged 30 to 39 in good health.

Notes on this clone: In the same sample, other DNA sequences code for this CDR3. The V gene is TRBV5-6, the J gene TRBJ2-7; tentatively, D is TRBD2 (5 bases). The length of the CDR3 is 11 residues. Germline V lookup: CDR1 SGHDT, CDR2 YYEEEE. The V and J ends lost 0 bases and 7 bases respectively, with 5 bases between them. The CDR3 nucleotides read TGTGCCAGCAGCTTGGGGGAGGAGCAGTACTTC. It yields the protein CASSLGEEQYF.

The J gene is TRBJ1-2, the V gene TRBV30; no definite D call. Trimming left V 2 bases short and J 0 bases short, with 4 bases between. Germline CDR1 GTSNPN, CDR2 SVGIG (reference sequence). This CDR3 contains 12 residues. In DNA, the CDR3 is TGTGCCTGGAGTAACACTAACTATGGCTACACCTTC. This translates into CAWSNTNYGYTF.

The chain employs TRBV11-3 and TRBJ2-7; D is unclear. The ends were cut back, 4 bases at V and 6 bases at J, with 13 bases in the middle. The CDR3 is 13 amino acids. Per the germline V gene, CDR1 is SGHNT and CDR2 is YENEEA. CDR3 sequence reads: CASSSTPDLEQYF. As DNA, the CDR3 is TGTGCCAGCAGCTCGACACCGGACCTCGAGCAGTACTTC.

The genes are TRBV6-1 and TRBJ1-6, with TRBD1 identical over 7 bases. CDR3 length: 14 amino acids. J gave up 10 bases and V 6 bases, and 9 bases lay outside the gene matches. Germline V CDR1 and CDR2: MNHNS, SASEGT. In DNA form, the CDR3 reads TGTGCCAGCAGGATAGGGGGACAGTTCTCACCCCTCCACTTT. Protein sequence: CASRIGGQFSPLHF.

The chain carries TRBV5-1 and TRBJ2-6; weak D call: TRBD2 (6 bases). CDR3 size: 17 residues. Trimming pared 2 bases from V and 0 bases from J, leaving 12 bases between. The V gene's germline CDR1 is SGHRS and CDR2 YFSETQ. The CDR3 DNA reads TGCGCCAGCAGCTTCCCGGAGGGCGTCTCTGGGGCCAACGTCCTGACTTTC. Translating it yields CASSFPEGVSGANVLTF.

This clone is a singleton in its sample. J is TRBJ2-3 and V is TRBV7-6; D may be TRBD1 or TRBD2 (5 bases each). This CDR3 has 14 residues. Per the germline V gene, CDR1 is SGHVS and CDR2 is FNYEAQ. V lost 5 bases and J 6 bases, leaving 15 bases between the germline ends. The CDR3 nucleotides read TGTGCCAGCAGCACATACCGGGACGACGATACGCAGTATTTT. It translates to CASSTYRDDDTQYF. The variable domain in full, completed from reference TRBV7-6 and TRBJ2-3, reads GAGVSQSPRYKVTKRGQDVALRCDPISGHVSLYWYRQALGQGPEFLTYFNYEAQQDKSGLPNDRFSAERPEGSISTLTIQRTEQRDSAMYRCASSTYRDDDTQYFGPGTRLTVL.

This clone has more than one count but fewer than ten. This chain joins TRBV6-4 and TRBJ1-3; 9 nucleotides match TRBD1. The V gene's germline CDR1 is MRHNA and CDR2 SNTAGT. The CDR3 totals 15 residues. Trimming cost V 9 bases and J 1 base; bases outside gene matches: 7. CDR3 protein: CASLDRGTSGNTIYF. The CDR3 nucleotides read TGTGCCAGTTTGGACAGGGGAACTTCTGGAAACACCATATATTTT.

The J gene is TRBJ2-5, the V gene TRBV2; TRBD1 might be the D (6 bases). The J call could be wrong; TRBJ2-7 is a better fit for the DNA end. The CDR3 runs 13 residues. The germline V gene encodes CDR1 SNHLY and CDR2 FYNNEI. The DNA of the CDR3 is TGTGCCAGCAGCGACAGGTTACCGTACGAGCAGTACTTC. It codes for CASSDRLPYEQYF.

This chain joins TRBV4-1 and TRBJ2-5, with D tentatively TRBD2 (6 bases). The DNA end lines up better with TRBJ2-7; the J call may be wrong. This CDR3 is 17 amino acids long. Germline lookup yields CDR1 MGHRA and CDR2 YSYEKL. The CDR3 region is CASSQVLAGRLTYEQYF. In DNA form, the CDR3 reads TGCGCCAGCAGCCAAGTTTTGGCGGGGCGTCTTACCTACGAGCAGTACTTC.

V and J are TRBV28 and TRBJ2-1, with no clear D. V shed 5 bases and J shed 10 bases, with 9 bases lying between them. The CDR3 is 11 amino acids. CDR1 is MDHEN and CDR2 is SYDVKM in the germline V gene. CDR3 DNA sequence: TGTGCCAGCAGTACCACTCCAGAGCAGTTCTTC. Protein sequence: CASSTTPEQFF.

The chain employs TRBV9 and TRBJ2-5, with TRBD1 identical over 7 bases. Germline lookup yields CDR1 SGDLS and CDR2 YYNGEE. V dropped 3 bases and J dropped 5; count of bases not matched to a gene: 13. The CDR3 loop spans 16 amino acids. The CDR3 region has the DNA TGTGCCAGCAGCGCCAGGGGGAAAGGGGATGGGGAGACCCAGTACTTC. This encodes CASSARGKGDGETQYF.

The gene calls are TRBV6-5 and TRBJ2-7; TRBD2 is a possible D gene (6 bases). With 6 bases removed from V and 7 bases from J, the gap between germline ends came to 19 bases. This CDR3 comprises 14 residues. Per germline, CDR1 MNHEY and CDR2 SVGAGI. CDR3 sequence (DNA): TGTGCCAGCAGAGTCGGGGGAGAGTTTCGAGAGCAGTACTTC. It is translated as CASRVGGEFREQYF.

The rearrangement uses TRBV2 and TRBJ2-5; 7 bases agree with TRBD2. The length of the CDR3 is 14 residues. Germline V gene data show CDR1 as SNHLY and CDR2 as FYNNEI. V was pared by 7 bases and J by 4 bases, with 9 bases of the junction left unmatched. CDR3 sequence: CASTPAGFGETQYF. DNA for the CDR3: TGTGCCAGCACTCCAGCGGGATTTGGAGAGACCCAGTACTTC.

V usage is TRBV11-2 and J usage is TRBJ2-3; 11 bases align to TRBD2. The CDR3 has 17 residues. Germline V gene data show CDR1 as SGHAT and CDR2 as FQNNGV. Losses at the gene ends were 4 bases for V and 5 bases for J; bases not matched to a gene: 11. CDR3 in DNA: TGTGCCAGCAGCTCCTGGGGAAATAGCGGGAGGGGAGATACGCAGTATTTT. This codes for CASSSWGNSGRGDTQYF.

As concerns this clone: Different DNA sequences within this sample yield the same CDR3. The chain is built from TRBV10-1 and TRBJ2-3, with D possibly being TRBD2 (5 bases). This CDR3 spans 14 amino acids. V lost 0 bases and J lost 2, with 6 bases in between. In germline, CDR1 is WNHNN, CDR2 SYGVQD (reference sequence). The CDR3 region is CASSESRVTDTQYF. The DNA for the CDR3 is TGCGCCAGCAGTGAGTCGCGGGTCACAGATACGCAGTATTTT.

V and J are TRBV11-2 and TRBJ2-7; D may be TRBD1 (6 bases). There are 13 residues in the CDR3. Per the germline V gene, CDR1 is SGHAT and CDR2 is FQNNGV. V lost 5 bases, J lost 4 bases, and 12 bases lay in between. The CDR3 spells CASSDRTGYEQYF. DNA of the CDR3: TGTGCCAGCAGCGACAGGACGGGATACGAGCAGTACTTC.

The chain couples TRBV10-3 to TRBJ2-7; the match to TRBD2 covers 10 bases. The CDR3 spans 14 residues. V lost 4 bases, J lost 5 bases, and 5 bases stayed unmatched. Germline V CDR1 and CDR2: ENHRY, SYGVKD. DNA of the CDR3: TGTGCCATCAGTGCGGTAGCGGGAGGCGACGAGCAGTACTTC. Encoded protein: CAISAVAGGDEQYF.

The chain recombines TRBV28 with TRBJ1-5, with a tentative D call TRBD1 (6 bases). The ends were cut back, 5 bases at V and 6 bases at J, with 11 bases in the middle. Germline V lookup: CDR1 MDHEN, CDR2 SYDVKM. This CDR3 region has 13 residues. CDR3 coding DNA: TGTGCCAGCAGTCTAACAGGGACTCAGCCCCAGCATTTT. It translates to CASSLTGTQPQHF.

This clone was seen just once. CDR3 sequence (DNA): TGTGCCAGCAGCTTGGTTCCAGGGGCCCACGATGGCTACACCTTC. This sequence encodes CASSLVPGAHDGYTF. This chain links TRBV5-4 with TRBJ1-2, with a tentative D call TRBD1 (6 bases). The V end lost 0 bases, the J end lost 6 bases, and 15 bases lay between the germline ends. This CDR3 has 15 residues. The germline V gene has CDR1 SGHNT and CDR2 YYREEE (reference sequence).